These 10 T cell receptor beta chains were sequenced from one sample in a study of blood T cell repertoires in COVID-19. TCRdb's copy holds only in-frame clones and misses some; the assay was immunoSEQ multiplex PCR. The sample yields 200,000 to 300,000 clones, around 83% seen once. The sequencing sample was made of peripheral blood. The receptors originated from a man aged 40-49 years who had recovered from COVID-19.

This clone showed up just once. The chain uses TRBV12-5 and TRBJ2-1; 13 bases are shared with TRBD2. The V and J ends lost 3 bases and 0 bases, in that order; junction bases with no gene match: 14. CDR3 length: 21 amino acids. The germline gives CDR1 LGHNT, CDR2 FRNRAP. The CDR3: CASGLFSTSGGRSNSYNEQFF. The CDR3 DNA is TGTGCTAGTGGTTTATTTTCGACTAGCGGGGGGCGTTCCAACTCCTACAATGAGCAGTTCTTC. The variable domain in full, completed from reference TRBV12-5 and TRBJ2-1, reads DARVTQTPRHKVTEMGQEVTMRCQPILGHNTVFWYRQTMMQGLELLAYFRNRAPLDDSGMPKDRFSAEMPDATLATLKIQPSEPRDSAVYFCASGLFSTSGGRSNSYNEQFFGPGTRLTVL.

The chain joins TRBV6-5 to TRBJ1-4; D is ambiguous. This CDR3 is 16 amino acids long. Germline values: CDR1 MNHEY, CDR2 SVGAGI. The ends were cut back, 2 bases at V and 4 bases at J, with 14 bases in the middle. CDR3 coding DNA: TGTGCCAGCAGTTACGGGCTGGCTTCCCTTAATGAAAAACTGTTTTTT. Its translation is CASSYGLASLNEKLFF.

This clone was observed a few times. The chain uses TRBV4-1 and TRBJ1-6; no reliable D call. V was pared by 4 bases and J by 0 bases, with 10 bases between. Germline V lookup: CDR1 MGHRA, CDR2 YSYEKL. This CDR3 contains 16 residues. The CDR3 is CASSPGLLSYNSPLHF. CDR3 DNA sequence: TGCGCCAGCAGCCCGGGATTACTCTCCTATAATTCACCCCTCCACTTT.

The chain is built from TRBV6-1 and TRBJ1-2, with a weak D call TRBD1 (5 bases). The V gene's germline CDR1 is MNHNS and CDR2 SASEGT. The CDR3 extends over 14 amino acids. Between the trimmed V and J ends, which lost 2 bases and 2 bases, there was a span of 9 bases. CDR3 bases: TGTGCCAGCAGTGAATTCAGGGTCAACTATGGCTACACCTTC. Translating gives CASSEFRVNYGYTF.

This chain joins TRBV2 and TRBJ1-1; D is ambiguous. V lost 6 bases and J 8 bases, leaving 16 bases between the germline ends. This CDR3 has 13 amino acids. Germline CDR1 and CDR2: SNHLY and FYNNEI. CDR3 amino acids: CASSSQRKLEAFF. For the CDR3, the DNA is TGTGCCAGCAGCTCGCAAAGGAAACTAGAAGCTTTCTTT.

The CDR3 sequence: CASMDRGKTNTEAFF. CDR3 sequence (DNA): TGTGCCAGTATGGACAGGGGAAAAACTAACACTGAAGCTTTCTTT. V gene TRBV19 combines with J gene TRBJ1-1, with 9 bases matching TRBD1. The CDR3 totals 15 residues. V lost 7 bases to trimming and J lost 2 bases; unmatched junction nucleotides: 8. Germline CDR1 LNHDA, CDR2 SQIVND (reference sequence).

The V and J genes are TRBV7-9 and TRBJ2-7, with 9 bases matching TRBD2. Losses at the gene ends were 4 bases for V and 3 bases for J; bases not matched to a gene: 1. CDR1 is SEHNR and CDR2 is FQNEAQ in the germline V gene (reference sequence). The CDR3 runs to 13 residues. In DNA, the CDR3 is TGTGCCAGCAGCTCGACTAGCGGCTACGAGCAGTACTTC. Translation gives CASSSTSGYEQYF.

The chain joins TRBV4-1 to TRBJ2-7; 7 bases map to TRBD2. The CDR3 runs to 15 residues. Germline V gene data show CDR1 as MGHRA and CDR2 as YSYEKL. V shed 4 bases and J 2 bases; nucleotides not matched to a gene: 8. As DNA, the CDR3 is TGCGCCAGCAGCCTCACTGGTCGGGGGGCCTACGAGCAGTACTTC. This sequence encodes CASSLTGRGAYEQYF.

This clone was picked up a small number of times. V and J are TRBV3-1 (or the pseudogene TRBV3-2) and TRBJ1-2, with no clear D. The CDR3 contains 14 residues. V was shortened by 2 bases and J by 2 bases, with 9 bases between the two germline ends. CDR1 is LGHDT, CDR2 YNNKEL, per germline (reference sequence). CDR3 DNA: TGTGCCAGCAGCCAACTCGACACAAACTATGGCTACACCTTC. Residues: CASSQLDTNYGYTF.

This clone was detected once. V and J are TRBV5-6 and TRBJ2-7; D uncertain. With 1 base removed from V and 2 bases from J, the gap between germline ends came to 10 bases. The germline gives CDR1 SGHDT, CDR2 YYEEEE. This CDR3 comprises 14 residues. The CDR3 nucleotides are TGTGCCAGCAGCTTGAGGCCAGGCACCTACGAGCAGTACTTC. It encodes CASSLRPGTYEQYF.